This T cell receptor beta chain was documented in a study of OX40 agonist ivuxolimab in advanced cancers. Study-wide context: An anti-OX40 (CD134) antibody with agonistic activity, ivuxolimab, was administered to patients. Administration of intravenous ivuxolimab to patients occurred every 2 weeks at 0.01 to 10 mg/kg. Study outcomes and limitations: Low normalized T-cell clonal expansion also characterized some of the nonresponders. On average, CD8+ T cells showed a greater number of expanded clones than CD4+.

This clone was picked up many times. What it binds is not known. Produced via immunoSEQ multiplex PCR; TCRdb's table is partial and in-frame only. The repertoire holds 61,000 or so clones, with 80% to 85% as singletons. V was clipped by 2 bases and J by 6 bases, with 8 bases between them. CDR3 length: 14 residues. CDR1 is SEHNR and CDR2 is FQNEAQ in the germline V gene (reference sequence). The J gene is TRBJ1-6, the V gene TRBV7-9, with unresolved D. The sequencing here drew on CD4+ or CD8+ T cells sorted from blood, taken in a trial of the OX40 agonist ivuxolimab. The sequence was obtained from an adult with an advanced solid tumor such as melanoma, head and neck, liver or kidney cancer. CDR3 bases: TGTGCCAGCAGCTTACAACAGTTTAATTCACCCCTCCACTTT. It specifies CASSLQQFNSPLHF.